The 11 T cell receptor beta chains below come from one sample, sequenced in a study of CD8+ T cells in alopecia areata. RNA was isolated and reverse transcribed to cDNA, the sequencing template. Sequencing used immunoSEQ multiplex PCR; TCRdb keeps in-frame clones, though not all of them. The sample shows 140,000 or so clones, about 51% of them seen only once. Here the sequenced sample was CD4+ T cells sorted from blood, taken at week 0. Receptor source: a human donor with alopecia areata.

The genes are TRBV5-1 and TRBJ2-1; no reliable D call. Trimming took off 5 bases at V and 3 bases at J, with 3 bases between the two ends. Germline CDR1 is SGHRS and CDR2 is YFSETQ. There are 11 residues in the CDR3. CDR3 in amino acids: CASRGYNEQFF. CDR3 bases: TGCGCCAGCAGGGGCTACAATGAGCAGTTCTTC.

This CDR3 is CSVARLSTDTQYF. The CDR3 coding sequence is TGCAGCGTTGCTAGGCTTAGCACAGATACGCAGTATTTT. The chain recombines TRBV29-1 with TRBJ2-3, with no clear D. Germline CDR1 is SQVTM and CDR2 is ANQGSEA. The V end was cut by 4 bases, the J end by 0 bases, with 8 bases between. The CDR3 extends over 13 amino acids.

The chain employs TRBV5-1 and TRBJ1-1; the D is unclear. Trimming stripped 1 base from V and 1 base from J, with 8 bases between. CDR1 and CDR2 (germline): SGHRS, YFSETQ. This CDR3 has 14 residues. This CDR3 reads CASSLPDWNTEAFF. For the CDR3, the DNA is TGCGCCAGCAGCTTGCCCGATTGGAACACTGAAGCTTTCTTT.

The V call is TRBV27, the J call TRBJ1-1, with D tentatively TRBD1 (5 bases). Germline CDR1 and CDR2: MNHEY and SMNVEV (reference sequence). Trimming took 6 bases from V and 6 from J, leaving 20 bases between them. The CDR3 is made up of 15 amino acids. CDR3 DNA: TGTGCCAGCAGCATAGCAGGGTTAAGTATCGCTGAAGCTTTCTTT. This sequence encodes CASSIAGLSIAEAFF.

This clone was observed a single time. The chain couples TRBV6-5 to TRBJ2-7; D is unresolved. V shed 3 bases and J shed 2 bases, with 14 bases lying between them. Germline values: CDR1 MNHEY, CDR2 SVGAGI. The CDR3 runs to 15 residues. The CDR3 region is CASSYSRSPAYEQYF. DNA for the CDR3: TGTGCCAGCAGTTATAGCAGGAGCCCAGCCTACGAGCAGTACTTC.

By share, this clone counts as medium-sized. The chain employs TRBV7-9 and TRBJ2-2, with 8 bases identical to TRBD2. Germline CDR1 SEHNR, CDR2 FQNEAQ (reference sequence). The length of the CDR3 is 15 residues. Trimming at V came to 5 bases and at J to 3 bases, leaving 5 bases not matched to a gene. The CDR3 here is CASSTLADDTGELFF. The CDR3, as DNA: TGTGCCAGCAGCACACTAGCGGACGACACCGGGGAGCTGTTTTTT.

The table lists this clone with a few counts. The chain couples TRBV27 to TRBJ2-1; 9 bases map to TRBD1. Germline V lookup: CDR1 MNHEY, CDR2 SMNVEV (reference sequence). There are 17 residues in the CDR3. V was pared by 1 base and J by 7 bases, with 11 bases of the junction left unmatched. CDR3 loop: CASSLFLRTGASNEQFF. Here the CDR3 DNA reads TGTGCCAGCAGTTTATTTCTGCGGACAGGGGCGTCGAATGAGCAGTTCTTC.

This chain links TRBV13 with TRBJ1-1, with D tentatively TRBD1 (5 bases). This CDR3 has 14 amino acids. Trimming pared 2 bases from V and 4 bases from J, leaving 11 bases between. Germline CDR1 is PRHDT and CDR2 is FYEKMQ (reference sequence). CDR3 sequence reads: CASSLLGGSTEAFF. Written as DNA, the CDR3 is TGTGCCAGCAGCTTACTCGGGGGAAGCACTGAAGCTTTCTTT.

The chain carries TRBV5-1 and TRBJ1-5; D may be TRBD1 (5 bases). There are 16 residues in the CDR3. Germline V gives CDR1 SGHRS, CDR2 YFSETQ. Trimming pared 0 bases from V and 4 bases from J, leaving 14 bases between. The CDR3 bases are TGCGCCAGCAGCTTGGGATCGGGGCAGTTTAATCAGCCCCAGCATTTT. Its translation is CASSLGSGQFNQPQHF. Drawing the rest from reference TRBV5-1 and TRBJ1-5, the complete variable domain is KAGVTQTPRYLIKTRGQQVTLSCSPISGHRSVSWYQQTPGQGLQFLFEYFSETQRNKGNFPGRFSGRQFSNSRSEMNVSTLELGDSALYLCASSLGSGQFNQPQHFGDGTRLSIL.

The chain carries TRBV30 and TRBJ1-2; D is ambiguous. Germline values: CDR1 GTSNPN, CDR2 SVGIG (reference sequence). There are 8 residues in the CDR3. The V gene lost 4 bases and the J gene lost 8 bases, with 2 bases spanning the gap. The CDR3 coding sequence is TGTGCCTGGAAAGGCTACACCTTC. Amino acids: CAWKGYTF.

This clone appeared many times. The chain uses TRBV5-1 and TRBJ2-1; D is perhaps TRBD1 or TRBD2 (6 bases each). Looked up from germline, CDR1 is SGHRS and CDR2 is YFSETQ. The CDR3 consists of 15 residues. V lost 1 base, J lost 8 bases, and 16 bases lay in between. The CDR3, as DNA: TGCGCCAGCAGCTTGAGGGGGGTCCCAGGGGATGAGCAGTTCTTC. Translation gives CASSLRGVPGDEQFF. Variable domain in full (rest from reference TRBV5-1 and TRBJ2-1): KAGVTQTPRYLIKTRGQQVTLSCSPISGHRSVSWYQQTPGQGLQFLFEYFSETQRNKGNFPGRFSGRQFSNSRSEMNVSTLELGDSALYLCASSLRGVPGDEQFFGPGTRLTVL.